This T cell receptor beta chain was obtained from a study of identifying expanded T cells in peripheral blood. The study, taken as a whole, reports: Across healthy donors, higher total template counts meant significantly greater approximately two-week count variance.

With 6 bases clipped from V and 3 bases from J, the junction kept 3 bases outside the gene matches. CDR1 is SNHLY, CDR2 FYNNEI, per germline. The CDR3 length is 13 residues. Some clones are missing from TCRdb's copy, which holds only in-frame ones; the method was immunoSEQ multiplex PCR. Of about 110,000 clones in the sample, 88% were seen once. With respect to this clone: Its antigen is unidentified.

This clonotype was obtained from a person aged 18 to 69 in good health. This chain links TRBV2 with TRBJ2-5, with 8 bases identical to TRBD1. Sequences were obtained from blood. CDR3 nucleotide sequence: TGTGCCAGCAGCCCGGACAGGGAAGAGACCCAGTACTTC. Protein product: CASSPDREETQYF.